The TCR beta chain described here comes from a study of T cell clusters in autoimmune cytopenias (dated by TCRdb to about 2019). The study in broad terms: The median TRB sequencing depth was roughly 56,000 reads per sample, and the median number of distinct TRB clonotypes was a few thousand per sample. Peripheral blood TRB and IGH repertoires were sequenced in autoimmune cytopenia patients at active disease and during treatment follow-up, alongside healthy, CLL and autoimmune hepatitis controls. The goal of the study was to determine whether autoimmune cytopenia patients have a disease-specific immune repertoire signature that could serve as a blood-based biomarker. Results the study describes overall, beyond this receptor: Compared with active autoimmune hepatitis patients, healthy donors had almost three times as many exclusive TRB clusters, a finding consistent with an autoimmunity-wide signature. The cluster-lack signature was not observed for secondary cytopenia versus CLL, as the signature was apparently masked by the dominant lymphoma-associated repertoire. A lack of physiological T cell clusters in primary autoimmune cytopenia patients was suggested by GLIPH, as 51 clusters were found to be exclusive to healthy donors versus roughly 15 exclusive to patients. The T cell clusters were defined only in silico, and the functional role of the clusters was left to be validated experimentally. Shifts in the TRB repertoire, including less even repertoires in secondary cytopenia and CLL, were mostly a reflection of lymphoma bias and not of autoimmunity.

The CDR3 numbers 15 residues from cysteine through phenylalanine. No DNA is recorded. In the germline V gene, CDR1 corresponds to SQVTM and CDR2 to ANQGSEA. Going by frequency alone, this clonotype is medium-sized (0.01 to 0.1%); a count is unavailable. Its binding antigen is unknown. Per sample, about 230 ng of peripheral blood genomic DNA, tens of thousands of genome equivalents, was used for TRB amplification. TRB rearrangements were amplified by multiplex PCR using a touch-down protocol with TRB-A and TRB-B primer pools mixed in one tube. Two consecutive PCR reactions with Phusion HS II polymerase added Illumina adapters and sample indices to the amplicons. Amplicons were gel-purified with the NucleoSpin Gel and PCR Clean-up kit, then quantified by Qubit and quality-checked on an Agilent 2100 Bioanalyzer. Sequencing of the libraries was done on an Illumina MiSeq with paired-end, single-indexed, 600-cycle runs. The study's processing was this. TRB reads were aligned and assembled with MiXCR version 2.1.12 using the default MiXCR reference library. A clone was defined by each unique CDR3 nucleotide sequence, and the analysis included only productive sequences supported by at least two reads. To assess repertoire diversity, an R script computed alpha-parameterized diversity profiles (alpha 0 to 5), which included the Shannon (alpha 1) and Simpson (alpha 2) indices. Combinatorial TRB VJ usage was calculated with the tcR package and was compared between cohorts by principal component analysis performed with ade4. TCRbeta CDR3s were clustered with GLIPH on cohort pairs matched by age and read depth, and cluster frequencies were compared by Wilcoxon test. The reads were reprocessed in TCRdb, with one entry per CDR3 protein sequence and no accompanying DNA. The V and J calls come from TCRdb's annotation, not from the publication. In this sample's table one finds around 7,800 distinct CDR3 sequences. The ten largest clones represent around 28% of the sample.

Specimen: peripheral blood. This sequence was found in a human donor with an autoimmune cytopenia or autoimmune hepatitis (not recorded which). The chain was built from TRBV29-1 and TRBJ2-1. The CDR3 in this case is CSVVDSGSSYNEQFF.